These 10 T cell receptor beta chains were all obtained from the same sample, sequenced in a study of T cell responses to AZD1222 COVID-19 vaccine. Only in-frame clones appear in the TCRdb table, and some are missing; sequencing was by immunoSEQ multiplex PCR. In the table there are 100,000 to 150,000 clones, roughly 88% of which are singletons. This material consisted of peripheral blood, taken 28 days after the second AZD1222 dose. These receptors all come from an adult who received the AZD1222 COVID-19 vaccine.

V is TRBV28 and J is TRBJ1-5; weak D call: TRBD1 (5 bases). With 2 bases removed from V and 7 bases from J, the gap between germline ends came to 12 bases. CDR1 and CDR2 (germline): MDHEN, SYDVKM. The CDR3 is 14 residues long. The CDR3 reads CASSLKAGWQPQHF. DNA of the CDR3: TGTGCCAGCAGTTTAAAGGCAGGGTGGCAGCCCCAGCATTTT.

The chain has TRBV11-2 and TRBJ2-4; D is perhaps TRBD1 (6 bases). V was cut by 5 bases and J by 1 base, with 15 bases left in between. The CDR3 sequence is 16 residues long. Germline CDR1 reads SGHAT; CDR2 reads FQNNGV. CDR3 DNA: TGTGCCAGCAGCGTATCCAGGGGATCGGCCAAAAACATTCAGTACTTC. Encoded protein: CASSVSRGSAKNIQYF.

This clone appeared a single time. This chain connects TRBV5-3 to TRBJ1-4; 10 bases are a match to TRBD1. Being an ORF, TRBV5-3 has a function that is uncertain. V lost 0 bases to trimming and J lost 5 bases; unmatched junction nucleotides: 1. CDR3 length: 15 amino acids. CDR3 nucleotides: TGTGCCAGAAGCTTGGGGACAGGGGGGAATGAAAAACTGTTTTTT. This sequence encodes CARSLGTGGNEKLFF.

This clone was seen a single time. The chain has TRBV7-2 and TRBJ2-1, with TRBD2 identical over 9 bases. In germline, CDR1 is SGHTA, CDR2 FQGNSA. The CDR3 runs to 16 residues. Trimming cost V 4 bases and J 7 bases; bases outside gene matches: 11. The CDR3 here is CASSSVYAGGRNEQFF. The CDR3 nucleotides are TGTGCCAGCAGCTCCGTCTACGCGGGGGGGCGGAATGAGCAGTTCTTC. Full variable domain (missing parts from reference TRBV7-2 and TRBJ2-1): GAGVSQSPSNKVTEKGKDVELRCDPISGHTALYWYRQSLGQGLEFLIYFQGNSAPDKSGLPSDRFSAERTGGSVSTLTIQRTQQEDSAVYLCASSSVYAGGRNEQFFGPGTRLTVL.

The chain recombines TRBV5-5 with TRBJ2-7; 9 bases are a match to TRBD1. The CDR3 is 17 residues long. V trimming: 4 bases; J trimming: 2 bases; junction bases outside the gene matches: 13. From germline, CDR1 is SGHKS and CDR2 YYEKEE (reference sequence). The CDR3 region is CASSSGTGTMGAYEQYF. In nucleotides, the CDR3 is TGTGCCAGCAGCAGCGGGACAGGGACAATGGGGGCCTACGAGCAGTACTTC.

The chain joins TRBV18 to TRBJ1-4; D is undetermined. Germline assignment: CDR1 KGHSH and CDR2 LQKENI. V lost 6 bases and J 0 bases, leaving 8 bases between the germline ends. This CDR3 is built from 14 residues. The CDR3 DNA follows: TGTGCCAGCTCGCAAGGGACAACTAATGAAAAACTGTTTTTT. This codes for CASSQGTTNEKLFF. The full variable domain, completed using reference TRBV18 and TRBJ1-4, is NAGVMQNPRHLVRRRGQEARLRCSPMKGHSHVYWYRQLPEEGLKFMVYLQKENIIDESGMPKERFSAEFPKEGPSILRIQQVVRGDSAAYFCASSQGTTNEKLFFGSGTQLSVL.

The CDR3 loop reads CASSRRDRNEETQYF. In DNA form, the CDR3 reads TGTGCCAGCAGCCGTAGGGACAGAAACGAAGAGACCCAGTACTTC. V gene TRBV11-3 combines with J gene TRBJ2-5, with TRBD1 matching over 7 bases. V shed 5 bases and J 3 bases; nucleotides not matched to a gene: 9. This CDR3 region has 15 residues. CDR1 and CDR2 (germline): SGHNT, YENEEA.

This chain links TRBV4-1 with TRBJ1-2, with D maybe TRBD1 (5 bases). The ends were cut back, 4 bases at V and 8 bases at J, with 20 bases in the middle. This CDR3 spans 15 amino acids. Germline V gene data show CDR1 as MGHRA and CDR2 as YSYEKL. The CDR3 loop reads CASSPAGLGVGGYTF. CDR3 nucleotide sequence: TGCGCCAGCAGCCCAGCTGGTTTGGGGGTCGGCGGCTACACCTTC.

The chain has TRBV5-1 and TRBJ1-5; D is undetermined. Germline CDR1 is SGHRS and CDR2 is YFSETQ. The CDR3 totals 13 residues. Trimming took off 2 bases at V and 3 bases at J, with 6 bases between the two ends. Here the CDR3 DNA reads TGCGCCAGCAGCTTAAACCTCAATCAGCCCCAGCATTTT. Its protein product is CASSLNLNQPQHF. The full variable domain, its missing parts supplied by reference TRBV5-1 and TRBJ1-5, is KAGVTQTPRYLIKTRGQQVTLSCSPISGHRSVSWYQQTPGQGLQFLFEYFSETQRNKGNFPGRFSGRQFSNSRSEMNVSTLELGDSALYLCASSLNLNQPQHFGDGTRLSIL.

The chain employs TRBV4-3 and TRBJ1-4; unclear D gene. This CDR3 has 13 amino acids. The V end was cut by 5 bases, the J end by 7 bases, with 11 bases between. Germline values: CDR1 LGHNA, CDR2 YSLEER. The CDR3 nucleotides are TGCGCCAGCAGCAAGGCTAACGGTGAAAAACTGTTTTTT. This gives the protein CASSKANGEKLFF.